This T cell receptor beta chain comes out of a study of post-analysis software for immune sequencing data. Study results and caveats: A few TRBV segments were significantly more frequent in patients than in controls. TRBV5-6, TRBV5-1 and TRBV20-1 were among these segments.

The CDR3 runs 16 residues. Germline values: CDR1 LGHNA, CDR2 YSLEER. Unique molecular identifiers were present in the TCR beta cDNA libraries. With roughly 0.9 to 10 million T cells as the source, 450,000 to 600,000 cDNA molecules resulted. TCRdb fed the PCR reads into MiXCR, producing one record per CDR3 protein. The table has about 770,000 distinct CDR3 sequences, 46% seen once; the top ten hold 4.9%. As regards this clonotype: Its antigen is as yet unknown. The junction departs from the called germline gene at one end, perhaps through a read error.

J is TRBJ2-2 and V is TRBV4-3, with 8 bases aligning to TRBD2. This TCR was sampled from a girl aged 10 to 17 with multiple sclerosis. The sequencing input was blood. CDR3 bases: TGCGCCAGCAGCCAAAGCGGGAGTTTCAGCACCGGGGAGCGGTTTTTT. Its protein is CASSQSGSFSTGERFF.